This entry features one TCR beta chain sequence. The data stem from a study of chemoradiotherapy in HPV16-positive cancers. Study summary: Functional T-cell assays on a couple of HPV16-positive patients' cells defined candidate HPV-specific clones and common TCR motifs.

Repeated repertoire sampling spanned the course of chemoradiotherapy. The CDR3 extends over 13 amino acids. Trimming stripped 4 bases from V and 0 bases from J, with 7 bases between. The germline CDR1 and CDR2 sequences are SQVTM and ANQGSEA. The repertoire was sequenced with immunoSEQ multiplex PCR; TCRdb's copy has only in-frame clones and lacks some. Seen here are 7,900 or so clones, around 88% observed once, and the top ten hold around 14%. The rearrangement uses TRBV29-1 and TRBJ1-5; no definite D call. This sequence was found in a human donor with HPV-associated anogenital cancer. The input for sequencing was blood, taken from a patient who underwent chemoradiotherapy. As DNA, the CDR3 is TGCAGCGTTGCACCGGGTAGCAATCAGCCCCAGCATTTT. Translation gives CSVAPGSNQPQHF.